The table lists the clone carrying this T cell receptor beta chain with a count of one. Measured with immunoSEQ multiplex PCR; TCRdb has only the in-frame clones, and not every one. The table has some 64,000 clones, 91% seen once. The data were obtained in a study of T cell changes during pregnancy in multiple sclerosis. The CDR3 length is 14 residues. V lost 1 base and J lost 8, with 14 bases in between. Germline V gene lookup returns CDR1 SGHVS and CDR2 FNYEAQ. The clonotype originates from a female donor with multiple sclerosis, enrolled in a pregnancy study. The chain joins TRBV7-6 to TRBJ1-2; TRBD1 is a possible D gene (5 bases). The sequenced sample was peripheral blood, obtained in the first trimester of pregnancy. CDR3 coding DNA: TGTGCCAGCAGCTTAGATACAGGAGAGAACGGCTACACCTTC. This translates into CASSLDTGENGYTF.